Sequencing of this TCR beta chain was carried out in a study of preoperative IRX-2 immunotherapy in early breast cancer. Using immunoSEQ multiplex PCR, the repertoire was profiled, and TCRdb retains in-frame clones only, with some absent. The table includes about 62,000 clones, roughly 95% detected once. From germline, CDR1 is SGHVT and CDR2 SQSDAQ. V lost 5 bases to trimming and J lost 2 bases; unmatched junction nucleotides: 13. This CDR3 contains 17 residues. Sample treatment: preoperative locoregional IRX-2 cytokine immunotherapy. Samples came from a phase Ib trial of preoperative locoregional IRX-2 cytokine immunotherapy.

Sample collection occurred from a patient treated with IRX-2 immunotherapy. The sequence derives from a human donor with breast cancer. The chain has TRBV7-4 and TRBJ2-3; 7 nucleotides line up with TRBD1. In DNA form, the CDR3 reads TGTGCCAGCAGCCCTCGGGACAGCCTCCATTTCACAGATACGCAGTATTTT. This translates into CASSPRDSLHFTDTQYF.